Below are 20 T cell receptor beta chains sequenced from a single sample in a study of regulatory T cells in long-lasting Graves disease (dated by TCRdb to about 2021). Libraries were made using multiplex PCR. Instrument used: Illumina HiSeq 4000. CDR3 regions were amplified by Arm-PCR with iRepertoire HTBI primers to construct TCR beta libraries. TCRdb reprocessed the public reads (quality trimming at Q25 with fastp, clone calling with MiXCR) and kept in-frame beta chains. CDR3 protein duplicates are merged, each entry listing the most common genes and DNA. This sample lists 350,000 to 450,000 distinct CDR3 sequences; 16% were detected once. The ten largest make up 25% to 30% of the sample. Taken with the paper, the label for time point translates to: newly diagnosed GD, antithyroid drugs for less than 3 months. For both TCR sequencing and RNA sequencing, RNA was extracted from PBMCs using TRIzol.

These data were likewise used in another study, on T cells in Graves' hyperthyroidism and ophthalmopathy.

The sample consisted of peripheral blood mononuclear cells (PBMCs), taken at new diagnosis, from a patient treated with antithyroid drugs. The origin of the receptors is a man aged 35-49 years with Graves disease. Donor details come from another sample of the same person, matched by shared clones.

Turning to this clonotype: This could be a read error, since a much larger clone is one nucleotide away. V and J are TRBV5-1 and TRBJ2-2; 7 bases align to TRBD1. With 4 bases clipped from V and 1 base from J, the junction kept 7 bases outside the gene matches. Germline CDR1 is SGHRS and CDR2 is YFSETQ. This CDR3 spans 16 amino acids. CDR3 protein: CASSDSGTVNTGELFF. CDR3 bases: TGCGCCAGCAGCGACTCCGGGACAGTGAACACCGGGGAGCTGTTTTTT.

There are a few counts of this clonotype. This sequence joins TRBV7-3 and TRBJ2-2; unclear D gene. Germline V gene sequence: CDR1 SGHTA, CDR2 FQGTGA. CDR3 length: 16 amino acids. Deletions cut 1 base from V and 4 bases from J, with 13 bases between. The CDR3 nucleotides read TGTGCCAGCAGCTTAAGCTCCAACAACCCCACCGGGGAGCTGTTTTTT. Translation: CASSLSSNNPTGELFF.

This clonotype has a handful of counts. V gene TRBV6-2 or TRBV6-3 combines with J gene TRBJ1-1; D gene ambiguous. Germline loops: CDR1 MNHEY, CDR2 SVGEGT. The CDR3 is 15 residues long. The V end lost 0 bases, the J end lost 4 bases, and 12 bases lay between the germline ends. In DNA, the CDR3 is TGTGCCAGCAGTTACTCGCCGGCTTTGAGCACTGAAGCTTTCTTT. It is translated as CASSYSPALSTEAFF.

This clonotype was detected many times. J is TRBJ2-2 and V is TRBV20-1; 8 bases line up with TRBD1. The CDR3 has 14 residues. Germline V gene lookup returns CDR1 DFQATT and CDR2 SNEGSKA (reference sequence). V was pared by 5 bases and J by 7 bases, with 9 bases of the junction left unmatched. The CDR3, as DNA: TGCAGTGCTGTTTTCAGGGGGCGCGGCGGGGAGCTGTTTTTT. Translating it yields CSAVFRGRGGELFF.

This clonotype was observed many times. This sequence joins TRBV12-3 or TRBV12-4 and TRBJ1-2; D call uncertain. V lost 7 bases, J lost 2 bases, and 14 bases lay in between. CDR3 length: 14 amino acids. The CDR3 sequence is CASTLLDVNYGYTF. The CDR3 coding sequence is TGTGCCAGCACCCTCCTAGATGTAAACTATGGCTACACCTTC.

The V call is TRBV6-1, the J call TRBJ2-2, with D possibly matching TRBD1 (7 bases). The CDR3 runs to 14 residues. Per the germline V gene, CDR1 is MNHNS and CDR2 is SASEGT. With 3 bases removed from V and 6 bases from J, the gap between germline ends came to 11 bases. The CDR3 DNA follows: TGTGCCAGCAGTGATCAGGGGGGCCCCGGGGAGCTGTTTTTT. Translated: CASSDQGGPGELFF.

This clonotype was counted ten times or more. The rearrangement links TRBV20-1 to TRBJ2-1; no firm D call. The length of the CDR3 is 13 residues. CDR1 and CDR2 (germline): DFQATT, SNEGSKA (reference sequence). V lost 6 bases to trimming and J lost 2 bases, with 11 bases between them. The CDR3 spells CSALGPAYNEQFF. For the CDR3, the DNA is TGCAGTGCCCTTGGACCAGCCTACAATGAGCAGTTCTTC.

This clonotype was detected a few times. This chain joins TRBV5-1 and TRBJ1-6; D may be TRBD1 (5 bases). V lost 6 bases to trimming and J lost 7 bases, with 11 bases between them. Germline assignment: CDR1 SGHRS and CDR2 YFSETQ. The CDR3 length is 13 residues. CDR3 amino acids: CASTDSDNSPLHF. CDR3 coding DNA: TGCGCCAGCACCGACAGCGACAATTCACCCCTCCACTTT.

This clonotype was observed at least ten times. The J gene is TRBJ2-2, the V gene TRBV3-1; D might be TRBD1 or TRBD2, each matching 5 bases. V was pared by 4 bases and J by 0 bases, with 12 bases between. CDR1 and CDR2 (germline): LGHDT, YNNKEL (reference sequence). CDR3 length: 16 amino acids. As DNA, the CDR3 is TGTGCCAGCAGCCCGTGGGGGATAGCGAACACCGGGGAGCTGTTTTTT. Translating it yields CASSPWGIANTGELFF.

On this clonotype: This may stem from a read error, because a much larger clone lies one nucleotide away. This chain links TRBV20-1 with TRBJ2-1, with TRBD1 matching over 10 bases. CDR3 size: 14 residues. The trim removed 2 bases at V and 10 bases at J, leaving 8 bases unmatched. The germline gives CDR1 DFQATT, CDR2 SNEGSKA (reference sequence). CDR3 sequence (DNA): TGCAGTGCTAGAAAAGGGACAGGGGTTAACGAGCAGTTCTTC. Its protein product is CSARKGTGVNEQFF.

This clonotype has at least ten counts. The chain carries TRBV2 and TRBJ1-3; D is ambiguous. Trimming left V 8 bases short and J 0 bases short, with 23 bases between. CDR3 length equals 18 residues. Per germline, CDR1 SNHLY and CDR2 FYNNEI. CDR3 sequence (DNA): TGTGCCAGCGGCTACGGACCCTGGGGTCGAAGCTCTGGAAACACCATATATTTT. Translating gives CASGYGPWGRSSGNTIYF.

The V and J genes are TRBV7-9 and TRBJ2-3, with D unresolved. This CDR3 is built from 15 residues. V was clipped by 2 bases and J by 3 bases, with 12 bases between them. Per germline, CDR1 SEHNR and CDR2 FQNEAQ (reference sequence). CDR3: CASSLSAGSTDTQYF. The DNA for the CDR3 is TGTGCCAGCAGCTTAAGTGCCGGATCTACAGATACGCAGTATTTT.

The chain uses TRBV19 and TRBJ1-1; possibly TRBD1 for D (6 bases). Germline V gives CDR1 LNHDA, CDR2 SQIVND (reference sequence). V was cut by 1 base and J by 0 bases, with 12 bases left in between. This CDR3 comprises 16 residues. The CDR3 region has the DNA TGTGCCAGTAGTATAGGGATAGCAGGGGTGAACACTGAAGCTTTCTTT. This sequence encodes CASSIGIAGVNTEAFF.

This rearrangement joins TRBV6-1 to TRBJ2-3; 12 nucleotides align to TRBD2. The V gene end was trimmed by 6 bases and the J gene end by 3 bases; junction bases not matched to a gene: 10. Looked up from germline, CDR1 is MNHNS and CDR2 is SASEGT. This CDR3 is 17 amino acids long. The CDR3 protein is CASSRFATSGGTDTQYF. Here the CDR3 DNA reads TGTGCCAGCAGCCGATTCGCGACTAGCGGGGGAACAGATACGCAGTATTTT.

Written as DNA, the CDR3 is TGTGCCAGCAGCGTACGGGGACAGGGTGTGGGAACCTACGAGCAGTACTTC. Protein product: CASSVRGQGVGTYEQYF. The chain uses TRBV9 and TRBJ2-7; 9 bases map to TRBD1. The V segment lost 1 base and the J segment 2 bases; nucleotides outside the gene matches: 10. The germline V gene has CDR1 SGDLS and CDR2 YYNGEE. This CDR3 is 17 amino acids long.

This clonotype was observed a handful of times. The rearrangement uses TRBV6-2 or TRBV6-3 and TRBJ2-2, with TRBD2 matching over 10 bases. With V trimmed by 2 bases and J by 6 bases, 6 bases remained unmatched. Germline-derived CDR1 and CDR2 are MNHEY and SVGEGT. CDR3 length: 16 residues. Here the CDR3 reads CASSYALAGVPGELFF. CDR3 sequence (DNA): TGTGCCAGCAGTTACGCGCTAGCGGGAGTACCCGGGGAGCTGTTTTTT.

Comment on this clonotype: This may be a read error, as it is one base from a much larger clone. The chain links TRBV10-3 to TRBJ1-3; D is unclear. There are 13 residues in the CDR3. The V gene lost 5 bases and the J gene lost 1 base, with 6 bases spanning the gap. CDR1 is ENHRY, CDR2 SYGVKD, per germline. The CDR3: CAISLPSGNTIYF. The CDR3 nucleotides read TGTGCCATCAGTTTACCGTCTGGAAACACCATATATTTT.

This clonotype was observed many times. V and J are TRBV2 and TRBJ2-5, with D possibly TRBD1 on 5 matching bases. CDR3 length: 14 residues. Germline V gives CDR1 SNHLY, CDR2 FYNNEI. The V and J ends lost 4 bases and 5 bases respectively, with 14 bases between them. CDR3 nucleotides: TGTGCCAGCAGTGGCCAGAATTCAGGGGAGACCCAGTACTTC. Its translation is CASSGQNSGETQYF.

Comment on this clonotype: Given a much more abundant clone one base away, this may be a read error. The V gene is TRBV5-1, the J gene TRBJ1-1, with 8 bases that match TRBD1. The CDR3 runs to 12 residues. Germline V gene sequence: CDR1 SGHRS, CDR2 YFSETQ. The CDR3 spells CASGFRQGKAFF. CDR3 nucleotides: TGCGCCAGCGGCTTCCGACAGGGGAAAGCTTTCTTT.

This clonotype turned up a few times. The chain combines TRBV6-5 with TRBJ1-2, with no clear D. The CDR3 spans 15 residues. The V and J ends lost 2 bases and 8 bases respectively, with 18 bases between them. Germline CDR1 and CDR2: MNHEY and SVGAGI. Here the CDR3 DNA reads TGTGCCAGCAGTTACAAGGGTCGGTCGCCTTCAGGCTACACCTTC. This gives the protein CASSYKGRSPSGYTF.